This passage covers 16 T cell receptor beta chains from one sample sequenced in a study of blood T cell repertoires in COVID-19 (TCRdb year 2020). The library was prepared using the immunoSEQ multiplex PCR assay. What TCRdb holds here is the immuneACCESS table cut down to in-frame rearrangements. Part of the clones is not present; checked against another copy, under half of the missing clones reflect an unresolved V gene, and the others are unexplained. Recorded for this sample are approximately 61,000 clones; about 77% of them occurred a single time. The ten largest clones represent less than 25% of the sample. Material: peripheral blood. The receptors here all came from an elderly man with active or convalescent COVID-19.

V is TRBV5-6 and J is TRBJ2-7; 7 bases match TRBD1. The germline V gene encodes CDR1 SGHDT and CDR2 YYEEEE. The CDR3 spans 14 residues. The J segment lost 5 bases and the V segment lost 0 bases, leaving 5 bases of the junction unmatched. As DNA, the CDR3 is TGTGCCAGCAGCTTGGGGTACAGGGGCCACGAGCAGTACTTC. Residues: CASSLGYRGHEQYF.

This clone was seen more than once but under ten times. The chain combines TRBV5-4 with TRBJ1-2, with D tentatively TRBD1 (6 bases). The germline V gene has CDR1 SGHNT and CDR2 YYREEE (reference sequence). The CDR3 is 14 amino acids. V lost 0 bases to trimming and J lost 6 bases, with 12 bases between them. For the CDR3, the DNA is TGTGCCAGCAGCTTGGGGAACAGGGACCATGGCTACACCTTC. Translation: CASSLGNRDHGYTF.

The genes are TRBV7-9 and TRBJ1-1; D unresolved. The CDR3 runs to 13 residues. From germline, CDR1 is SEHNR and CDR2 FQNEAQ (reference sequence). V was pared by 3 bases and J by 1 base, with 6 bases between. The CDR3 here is CASSFSGNTEAFF. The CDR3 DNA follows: TGTGCCAGCAGCTTCTCCGGGAACACTGAAGCTTTCTTT.

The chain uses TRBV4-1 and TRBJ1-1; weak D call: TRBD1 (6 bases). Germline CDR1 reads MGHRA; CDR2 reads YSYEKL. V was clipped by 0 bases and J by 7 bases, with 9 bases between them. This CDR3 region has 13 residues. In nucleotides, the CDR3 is TGCGCCAGCAGCCAAGAACAGGGAAGTGAAGCTTTCTTT. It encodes CASSQEQGSEAFF.

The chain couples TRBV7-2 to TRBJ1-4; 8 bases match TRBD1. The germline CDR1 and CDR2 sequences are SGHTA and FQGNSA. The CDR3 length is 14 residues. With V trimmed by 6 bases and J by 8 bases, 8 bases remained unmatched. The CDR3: CASSTETGDEKLFF. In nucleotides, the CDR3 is TGTGCCAGCAGTACGGAGACAGGGGACGAAAAACTGTTTTTT.

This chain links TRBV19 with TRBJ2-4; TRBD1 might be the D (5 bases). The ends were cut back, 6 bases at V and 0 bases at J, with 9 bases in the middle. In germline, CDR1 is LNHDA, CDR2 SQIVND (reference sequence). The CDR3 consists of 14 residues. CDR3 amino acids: CASRTTVAKNIQYF. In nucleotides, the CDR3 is TGTGCCAGTAGGACGACAGTAGCCAAAAACATTCAGTACTTC.

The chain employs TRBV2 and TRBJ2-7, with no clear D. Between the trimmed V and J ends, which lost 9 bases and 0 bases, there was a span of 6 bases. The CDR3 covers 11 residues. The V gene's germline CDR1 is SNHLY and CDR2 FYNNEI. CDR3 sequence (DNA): TGTGCCAGTCGGGTCTCCTACGAGCAGTACTTC. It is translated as CASRVSYEQYF.

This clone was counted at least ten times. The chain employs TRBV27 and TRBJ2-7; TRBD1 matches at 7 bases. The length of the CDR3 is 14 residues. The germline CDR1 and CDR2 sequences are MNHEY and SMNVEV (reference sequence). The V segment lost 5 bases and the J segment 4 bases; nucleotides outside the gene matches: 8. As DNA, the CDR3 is TGTGCCAGCAGTGAATCCCTACAGGGGTACGAGCAGTACTTC. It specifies CASSESLQGYEQYF.

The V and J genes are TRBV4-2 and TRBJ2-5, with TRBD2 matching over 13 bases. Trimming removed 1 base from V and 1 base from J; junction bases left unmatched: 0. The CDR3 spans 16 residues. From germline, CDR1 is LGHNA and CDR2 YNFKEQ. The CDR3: CASSQGTSGSQETQYF. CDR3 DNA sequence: TGTGCCAGCAGCCAAGGGACTAGCGGGAGCCAAGAGACCCAGTACTTC.

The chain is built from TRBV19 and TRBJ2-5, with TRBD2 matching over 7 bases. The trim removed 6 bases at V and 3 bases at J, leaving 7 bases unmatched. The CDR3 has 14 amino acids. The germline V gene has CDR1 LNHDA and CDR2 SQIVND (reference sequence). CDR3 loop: CASSTASGEETQYF. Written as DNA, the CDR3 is TGTGCCAGTAGCACTGCTAGCGGTGAAGAGACCCAGTACTTC.

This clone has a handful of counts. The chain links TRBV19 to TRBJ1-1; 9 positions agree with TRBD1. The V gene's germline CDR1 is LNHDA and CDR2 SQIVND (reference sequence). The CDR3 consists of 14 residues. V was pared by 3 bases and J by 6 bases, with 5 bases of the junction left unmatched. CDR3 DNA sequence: TGTGCCAGTAGTATTAGACAGGGGGGGTCTGAAGCTTTCTTT. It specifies CASSIRQGGSEAFF. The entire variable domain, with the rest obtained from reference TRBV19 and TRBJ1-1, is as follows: DGGITQSPKYLFRKEGQNVTLSCEQNLNHDAMYWYRQDPGQGLRLIYYSQIVNDFQKGDIAEGYSVSREKKESFPLTVTSAQKNPTAFYLCASSIRQGGSEAFFGQGTRLTVV.

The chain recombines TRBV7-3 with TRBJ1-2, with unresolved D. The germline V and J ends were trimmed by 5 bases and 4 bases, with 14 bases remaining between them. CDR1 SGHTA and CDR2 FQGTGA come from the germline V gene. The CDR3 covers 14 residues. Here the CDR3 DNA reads TGTGCCAGCAGCCTCGACGGAGCCTCCTATGGCTACACCTTC. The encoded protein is CASSLDGASYGYTF.

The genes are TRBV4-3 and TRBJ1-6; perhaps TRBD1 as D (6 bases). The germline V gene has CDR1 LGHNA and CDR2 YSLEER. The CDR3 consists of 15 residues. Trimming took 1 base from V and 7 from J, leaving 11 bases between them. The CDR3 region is CASSQGVQGNSPLHF. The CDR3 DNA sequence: TGCGCCAGCAGCCAAGGGGTACAGGGAAATTCACCCCTCCACTTT.

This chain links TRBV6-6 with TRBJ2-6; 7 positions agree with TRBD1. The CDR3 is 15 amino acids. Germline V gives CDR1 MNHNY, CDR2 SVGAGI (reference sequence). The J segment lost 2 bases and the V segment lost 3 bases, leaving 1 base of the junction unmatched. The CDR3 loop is CASSYGQAGANVLTF. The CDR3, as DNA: TGTGCCAGCAGTTATGGACAGGCTGGGGCCAACGTCCTGACTTTC.

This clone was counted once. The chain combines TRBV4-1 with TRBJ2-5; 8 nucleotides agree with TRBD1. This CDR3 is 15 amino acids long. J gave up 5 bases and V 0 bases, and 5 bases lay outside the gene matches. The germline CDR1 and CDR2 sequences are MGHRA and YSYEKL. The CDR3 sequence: CASSQEGYRGETQYF. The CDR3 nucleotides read TGCGCCAGCAGCCAAGAGGGCTACAGGGGGGAGACCCAGTACTTC.

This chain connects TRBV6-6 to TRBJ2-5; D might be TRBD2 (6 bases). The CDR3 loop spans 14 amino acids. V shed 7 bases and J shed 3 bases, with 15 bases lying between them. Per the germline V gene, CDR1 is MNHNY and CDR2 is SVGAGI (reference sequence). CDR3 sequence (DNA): TGTGCCAGCACCCAAATGGAGGGAAAAGAGACCCAGTACTTC. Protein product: CASTQMEGKETQYF.